Sequencing of this TCR beta chain was carried out in a study of blood T cells in healthy people across ages (dated by TCRdb to about 2015). Turning to the overall study: In model experiments, template switching captured about one uniquely barcoded TCR beta cDNA molecule for every two T cells. The study measured age-related changes in TCR beta repertoire diversity using deep sequencing normalized with unique cDNA molecular identifiers. Donors were grouped into four age groups: young (average approximately 15 years), middle-aged (less than 40), aged (about 60) and long-lived (about 82). Two additional independent replicas of 1 million unique cDNA reads from the same blood draw were analyzed for two donors (one aged 18 to 30 and one aged 80 or older).

The library was produced with 5' RACE. The sample was run on an Illumina HiSeq 2500. A second PCR of about 6 to 11 cycles was run with a J-beta primer mix and a sample-barcoded 5' primer. Each TCR beta cDNA molecule received a unique molecular identifier from a template-switch 5' adaptor carrying 12 random nucleotides. Each sample yielded at least 2.5 million CDR3-containing paired-end reads. All of the RNA was converted into first-strand cDNA using the Mint cDNA synthesis kit, with a TRBC-specific oligonucleotide serving as the primer. All cDNA was treated with uracil-DNA glycosylase and then went through a first 18-cycle PCR with the universal primers M1SS and BC2_uni_R. The original pipeline was this. Normalization of each sample was performed by random selection of 1 million high-quality reads, each carrying a distinct molecular identifier. Reads sharing molecular identifiers were discarded rather than binned into consensus sequences. CDR3 identification, clonotype clustering and error correction used MiTCR with a Q25 quality threshold and the strictest error-elimination algorithm. Lower-bound total TCR beta diversity was estimated with a nonparametric unseen species model using Euler transformation. TCRdb took the public reads, trimmed them with fastp at Q25, ran MiXCR for clone calling and kept in-frame beta chains. When rows share a CDR3 protein, they turn into one entry using the most common DNA and genes. For this entry, the V and J calls and clone size follow TCRdb and not the study's own pipeline. Counted in this sample were about 840,000 distinct CDR3 sequences; almost 30% of them appeared once. The ten largest make up about 10% of the sample.

The donors were about 40 Caucasian individuals from Russia, aged roughly 6 to 90 years, who were systemically healthy. Around 10 milliliters of peripheral blood were drawn from each donor into EDTA-treated Vacutainer tubes. Ficoll-Paque density-gradient centrifugation was used to isolate PBMCs, with at least 7 million obtained per sample. Total RNA, at least 6 micrograms per sample, was extracted from PBMCs with Trizol reagent. For every donor, flow cytometry on a PBMC aliquot measured the percentage of naive CD45RAhigh/CD27high T cells. The CDR3 covers 14 residues, taking in both the cysteine and the phenylalanine. The kept DNA is CDR3 alone, 42 bases in frame from the first base. From the germline V gene (reference sequence), CDR1 is LGHDT and CDR2 is YNNKEL. V trim: 6 bases; J trim: 1 base; unmatched bases: 2. The paper as a whole reports these results and caveats: Donor CMV infection status was unknown, potentially confounding age-related changes in expanded clonotypes. As age increased, observed TCR beta diversity per million T cells dropped in a roughly linear way, and a significant reduction was already evident by age about 40. Total diversity estimates from one million sequenced T cells were considered lower bounds and underestimates. Compared with the aged group, the long-lived group had more naive CD4+ T cells, fewer expanded clones and increased TCR diversity, a pattern suggesting age selection. Observed TCR beta diversity correlated strongly with the percentage of naive T cells measured by flow cytometry. Because profiling used bulk unsorted PBMCs, naive and antigen-experienced compartments could not be compared conclusively.

This clonotype was observed many times. The target of this receptor is not known. Per-base quality was not reported, and no clone a single base away is much larger than it. These data also featured in a second study, about T cells of mothers and their children. As the second study states: Donors were nine systemically healthy Caucasian individuals: three mothers and their six children. cDNA synthesis used all of the extracted RNA, with approximately 1.4 ug of RNA in each 15 ul reaction. In the second PCR, the M1S primer introduced both the sample barcodes and 2-4 random nucleotides. Over 9.5 million TCR beta CDR3 reads were obtained for each mother, and approximately 3.2 million reads were obtained for each child. TCR recombination output is similarly shaped by thymic selection in related and unrelated pairs, with a minor effect exerted by inherited differences. Normalized repertoire overlap was always found to be slightly, but never significantly, higher in related mother-child pairs than in unrelated mother-child pairs. Persistent microchimeric T cell clones were not detected, at a sensitivity of around 100 clones per million clonotypes. To look for features that set related mother-child pairs apart from unrelated individuals, the researchers ran deep NGS to compare the TCR beta repertoires of mothers and children. The mean age was about 40 +/- 4 years for the mothers and around 11 +/- 4 years for the children. After adapter ligation with NEBNext reagents, the libraries were sequenced on Illumina HiSeq 2000 with 100+100 nt paired-end reads. To prevent cross-contamination, the mother and child libraries were prepared one month apart and sequenced in separate runs. For each donor, between about 500,000 and 2,200,000 distinct TCR beta clonotypes were identified. Naive TCR beta clonotypes were estimated from low-frequency clonotypes matched to each donor's FACS-determined naive share, without sorting.

The sample taken for sequencing was blood. The rearranged segments are TRBV3-1 and TRBJ1-5; 8 junctional bases match TRBD1. This clonotype was sampled from a woman in her 40s in good health. The CDR3 in this case is CASSRTGSNQPQHF. The nucleotide sequence is TGTGCCAGCAGTCGGACAGGGAGCAATCAGCCCCAGCATTTT.